The entry that follows covers one T cell receptor beta chain sequence. Adults between about 18 and 89 years of age took part from about 24 US areas. This entry is derived from a study of blood T cell repertoires in COVID-19. Study in general: Italy, Spain and the United States were the sources of the convalescent and acute COVID-19 samples.

The protocol was immunoSEQ multiplex PCR, while the TCRdb copy is restricted to in-frame clones and leaves out a portion. This table has more than 200,000 clones, roughly 84% appearing once. With 2 bases clipped from V and 4 bases from J, the junction kept 11 bases outside the gene matches. CDR1 is SEHNR, CDR2 FQNEAQ, per germline (reference sequence). The CDR3 length is 18 residues. The sequenced sample was PBMCs or T cells enriched from blood (not recorded which). The chain employs TRBV7-9 and TRBJ2-4; 10 bases agree with TRBD2. The sequence derives from a man aged 30 to 39 in a cohort exposed to, infected with or recovered from COVID-19 (not recorded which). CDR3 loop: CASSLPPRLAGVKNIQYF. CDR3 nucleotides: TGTGCCAGCAGCTTACCGCCCCGGCTAGCGGGGGTAAAAAACATTCAGTACTTC.